This T cell receptor beta chain was sequenced during a study of blood T cell repertoires in COVID-19 (dated by TCRdb to the early 2020s). With regard to the full study: Samples covering the acute and convalescent phases of COVID-19 were provided by collaborators in the United States, Italy and Spain. The prospective study material was composed of cDNA or gDNA derived from T cells, B-cell-depleted T cells, or PBMCs. The dataset comprised deeply sampled blood TCRbeta repertoires from subjects exposed to, actively infected with, or recovered from COVID-19. The repertoires were made available in a free public database intended to serve as a resource for research on the immune response to SARS-CoV-2. The samples were drawn from two sources: the first 160 participants of the ongoing ImmuneRACE study, and 1,000 to 1,500 subjects contributed by 6 global collaborators. Nearly every sample came with metadata listing a de-identified subject ID, COVID-19 status, age in years and sex. Where available, HLA class I and class II types were obtained from metadata supplied by the sample provider rather than from assay-based typing.

For this clone: Its target antigen remains unknown. No per-base quality is available; no much larger clone lies one base away.

Summary of the overall study and its limitations: The quantity of clinical and demographic metadata differed by source and by participant and was supplied without curation.

Enrolling through a virtual design, the prospective study's participants ranged in age from roughly 18 to 89 years and lived across around 25 United States geographic areas. To assign participants to cohorts, the prospective study relied on clinical history that participants themselves reported in a screening survey and a study questionnaire. Exposed participants had been in contact with someone with a PCR-confirmed or clinician-diagnosed COVID-19 case within 2 weeks of study entry. Mobile phlebotomists in the prospective study collected whole blood, serum and a nasopharyngeal or oropharyngeal swab from every participant. Over an approximately 2-month period, participants in the prospective study had the option of providing additional blood draws and questionnaires. Before DNA extraction, blood samples from the prospective study were shipped at room temperature or frozen. TCRbeta CDR3 regions were amplified from genomic DNA using the immunoSEQ Assay, a bias-controlled multiplex PCR. In the paper's pipeline: The number of nucleated cells in each sample was estimated by amplification of reference gene primers within the assay. To quantify the absolute abundance of each unique TCRbeta CDR3 rearrangement, sequence reads were collapsed and filtered. For each sample, productive Simpson clonality was calculated by taking the square root of Simpson's diversity index across productive rearrangements. TCRdb stores this immuneACCESS table with in-frame sequences only. Part of the clones is absent; in the studies checked, under half of the shortfall reflects unresolved V genes, and no reason is known for the rest. V, J and clone size derive from that table, while D and trimming were established from the DNA sequence. Across this sample there are about 280,000 clones, with approximately 78% seen only once. The ten biggest clones cover roughly 5.3% of the sample.

This clonotype originated in a man aged 35 to 55 who had been exposed to COVID-19. The sample was PBMCs or T cells enriched from blood (not recorded which).

The bases are TGTGCCAGCAGTTACGAGGGGAATGGGGGCAATTCACCCCTCCACTTT. Its product reads: CASSYEGNGGNSPLHF. The chain is made from TRBV6-5 and TRBJ1-6; the D gene is perhaps TRBD1, from 6 matching bases. Inclusive of the bounding cysteine and phenylalanine, the CDR3 is 16 residues long. The only DNA kept is the CDR3, 48 bases in frame from the first base. Trimming at the junction amounts to 2 bases on V and 7 bases on J, and the germline ends lie 15 bases apart. The germline V gene supplies CDR1 MNHEY and CDR2 SVGAGI.